This is a list of T cell receptor beta chains from one sample in a study of lymphopenia after photon versus proton radiotherapy. TCRdb's table, derived via immunoSEQ multiplex PCR, lists solely in-frame clones and lacks some. The sample holds over 55,000 clones, about 87% seen once. The sample here was peripheral blood, taken from a patient treated with proton-based radiotherapy. The receptors originated from a man at least 80 years old with esophageal cancer. Each CDR3 is given with its conserved first and last residue. A D gene is named only where the DNA matches it firmly. Expanded clones are given a class, and other clones once, few, many or no size at all.

v_gene,j_gene,d_gene,abundance,CDR3nt,CDR3aa
TRBV15,TRBJ2-5,TRBD1,-,TGTGCCACCAGCAGAGAATTGACAGGGGTGAAGACCCAGTACTTC,CATSRELTGVKTQYF
TRBV2,TRBJ2-7,TRBD2,once,TGTGCCAGCAGTGAATTTGGGGAGGGGAGGTACGAGCAGTACTTC,CASSEFGEGRYEQYF
TRBV27,TRBJ1-4,TRBD1,-,TGTGCCAGCAGTCCGGCCCGACAGGGTGGGCGTCTTGGTGAAAAACTGTTTTTT,CASSPARQGGRLGEKLFF
TRBV7-2,TRBJ2-4,TRBD1,-,TGTGCCAGCAGGTGGGACAGGGTATCCGACATTCAGTACTTC,CASRWDRVSDIQYF
TRBV2,TRBJ1-1,TRBD1,few,TGTGCCAGCACCCGTCAGGGGGCTGGCACTGAAGCTTTCTTT,CASTRQGAGTEAFF
TRBV9,TRBJ2-2,TRBD2,few,TGTGCCAGCAGCGCGCAAGGACTAGCGGCCACCGGGGAGCTGTTTTTT,CASSAQGLAATGELFF
TRBV29-1,TRBJ1-1,-,hyperexpanded,TGCAGCGTAGAAACAGGGAGCACTGAAGCTTTCTTT,CSVETGSTEAFF
TRBV7-9,TRBJ2-2,-,-,TGTGCCAGCAGCTCGCGACTAGGTGTCGGGGAGCTGTTTTTT,CASSSRLGVGELFF
TRBV9,TRBJ2-7,TRBD2,-,TGTGCCAGCTCCTCGCAAGCGGGAGTCTGGAACGAGCAGTACTTC,CASSSQAGVWNEQYF
TRBV7-9,TRBJ1-2,TRBD1,once,TGTGCCAGCAGCTTAGCGGCCGGGACAGGGGAAATCTATGGCTACACCTTC,CASSLAAGTGEIYGYTF
TRBV7-2,TRBJ1-2,TRBD1,-,TGTGCCAGCAGCCAGGGACAGATCTACACCTTC,CASSQGQIYTF
TRBV7-9,TRBJ2-2,-,-,TGTGCCAGCTACAGGGGAGGCACCGGGGAGCTGTTTTTT,CASYRGGTGELFF
TRBV9,TRBJ2-3,-,-,TGTGCCAGCAGCGTAGAGGACAGCCACACAGATACGCAGTATTTT,CASSVEDSHTDTQYF
TRBV4-3,TRBJ1-5,-,once,TGCGCCAGCAGCTCGCATCGGGGGGTTGGCAATCAGCCCCAGCATTTT,CASSSHRGVGNQPQHF
TRBV6-5,TRBJ1-2,-,-,TGTGCCAGCAGACGCGGACAGACTAACTATGGCTACACCTTC,CASRRGQTNYGYTF
TRBV18,TRBJ1-1,-,-,TGTGCCAGCTCAGCACAGGGTGACACTGAAGCTTTCTTT,CASSAQGDTEAFF
TRBV7-3,TRBJ2-5,TRBD2,-,TGTGCCAGCAGCTCTAGCGGGGGGAGCCAAGAGACCCAGTACTTC,CASSSSGGSQETQYF
TRBV5-5,TRBJ2-5,TRBD1,-,TGTGCCAGCAGCGGAGACAGGGGGCGAGAGACCCAGTACTTC,CASSGDRGRETQYF
TRBV7-2,TRBJ2-3,-,-,TGTGCCAGCAGGGAGAGGAGCAGCACAGATACGCAGTATTTT,CASRERSSTDTQYF
TRBV6-1,TRBJ1-3,-,-,TGTGCCAGCAGTGAAGCCAACTCTGGAAACACCATATATTTT,CASSEANSGNTIYF
TRBV9,TRBJ2-3,-,-,TGTGCCAGCAGCCCCGGGTGGGTCCAGGGATCAGATACGCAGTATTTT,CASSPGWVQGSDTQYF
TRBV19,TRBJ2-7,TRBD1,-,TGTGCCAGTAGTATCGACAGGGGAATGGACGAGCAGTACTTC,CASSIDRGMDEQYF
TRBV27,TRBJ1-1,-,once,TGTGCCAGCAGCCCCCGCGTCGGACAGCCGAACACTGAAGCTTTCTTT,CASSPRVGQPNTEAFF
TRBV19,TRBJ1-2,TRBD1,-,TGTGCCAGTAGTATGGGACAGGGGGCTGACTATGGCTACACCTTC,CASSMGQGADYGYTF
TRBV2,TRBJ2-7,TRBD1,-,TGTGCCAGCATTGGACAGGGGGGTTACGAGCAGTACTTC,CASIGQGGYEQYF
TRBV4-3,TRBJ2-2,-,-,TGCGCCAGCAGCCAAATACCCGCCGGGGAGCTGTTTTTT,CASSQIPAGELFF
TRBV27,TRBJ1-1,-,-,TGTGCCAGCAGTTTATCATGGGGAAGTAGCACTGAAGCTTTCTTT,CASSLSWGSSTEAFF
TRBV15,TRBJ2-1,-,-,TGTGCCACCAGCAGAGATAAGGCTGGCTACGAGGTGGGCTATGAGCAGTTCTTC,CATSRDKAGYEVGYEQFF
TRBV7-8,TRBJ1-3,TRBD1,-,TGTGCCAGCAGCATCCGGGACAGGGACGGTGGAAACACCATATATTTT,CASSIRDRDGGNTIYF
TRBV30,TRBJ1-4,-,-,TGTGCCTGGAGTGTTCCGGCTGGGTCTAATGAAAAACTGTTTTTT,CAWSVPAGSNEKLFF
TRBV19,TRBJ2-3,-,-,TGTGCCAGTAGTCCCCAAGCCGGGAGCACAGATACGCAGTATTTT,CASSPQAGSTDTQYF
TRBV30,TRBJ1-2,-,-,TGTGCCTGGAGTGGAAGAGCCTATGGCTACACCTTC,CAWSGRAYGYTF
TRBV7-2,TRBJ2-1,TRBD2,-,TGTGCCACCCACCCTAGCGGGAGTTCGAATGAGCAGTTCTTC,CATHPSGSSNEQFF
TRBV7-2,TRBJ1-5,-,-,TGTGCCAGCAGCTTATTGAGGGGAGGCCCCCAGCATTTT,CASSLLRGGPQHF
TRBV7-2,TRBJ2-7,-,few,TGTGCCAGCAGCTTTTCTTCAGGGTCCTACGAGCAGTACTTC,CASSFSSGSYEQYF
TRBV5-8,TRBJ2-1,TRBD2,-,TGTGCCAGCAGCCCGGGGACTAGCTGGGGTGAGCAGTTCTTC,CASSPGTSWGEQFF
TRBV18,TRBJ1-5,-,-,TGTGCCAGCTCACCGGCCCTTAGCAATCAGCCCCAGCATTTT,CASSPALSNQPQHF
TRBV5-4,TRBJ1-1,-,-,TGTGCCAGCACCCAACAGGCCATGAACACTGAAGCTTTCTTT,CASTQQAMNTEAFF
TRBV5-6,TRBJ2-5,-,-,TGTGCCAGCAGCTTGTCACAAGAGACCCAGTACTTC,CASSLSQETQYF
TRBV27,TRBJ1-1,-,-,TGTGCCAGCAGTTTTCAACCCTGGAACACTGAAGCTTTCTTT,CASSFQPWNTEAFF
TRBV9,TRBJ2-2,-,-,TGTGCCAGCAGCCCTCTTCCCGGGGAGCTGTTTTTT,CASSPLPGELFF
TRBV19,TRBJ1-4,TRBD1,-,TGTGCCAGTAGTACACCGGGACAGGGGCATGAAAAACTGTTTTTT,CASSTPGQGHEKLFF
TRBV5-8,TRBJ2-1,TRBD1,-,TGTGCCAGCAGCTATGGGGACAGGGGCTACAATGAGCAGTTCTTC,CASSYGDRGYNEQFF
TRBV4-3,TRBJ2-2,-,-,TGCGCCAGCAGCCCACAGGGCTCCGGGGAGCTGTTTTTT,CASSPQGSGELFF
TRBV25-1,TRBJ2-7,TRBD1,-,TGTGCCAGCAGTGCGGACAGGGACGAGCAGTACTTC,CASSADRDEQYF